This is a list of T cell receptor beta chains from one sample in a study of blood T cell repertoires in COVID-19. Measured with immunoSEQ multiplex PCR; TCRdb has only the in-frame clones, and not every one. The sample contains some 100,000 clones, approximately 93% of which appear only once. The sample was peripheral blood. The source of these receptors is a man in his fifties or sixties with acute or convalescent COVID-19. CDR3s leave out the opening cysteine and the closing phenylalanine or tryptophan. Each record gives: V gene, clone size, CDR3 protein. The size field is filled for only some rows; it gives once, few, many or a size class.

v_gene: TRBV11-2
abundance: .
CDR3aa: ASSRTGSSGNTIY

v_gene: TRBV5-5
abundance: once
CDR3aa: ASSWDRARGGQF

v_gene: TRBV30
abundance: .
CDR3aa: AWSLPTVGRIIGNTIY

v_gene: TRBV3-1/TRBV3-2
abundance: .
CDR3aa: ASRVTPLKTQY

v_gene: TRBV23-1
abundance: .
CDR3aa: ASSLRLDRGSGNTIY

v_gene: TRBV6-5
abundance: .
CDR3aa: ASTLDRANSPLH

v_gene: TRBV11-3
abundance: .
CDR3aa: ASSLLRESPNEQF

v_gene: TRBV7-2
abundance: .
CDR3aa: ASSLDSTLNQPQH

v_gene: TRBV5-1
abundance: .
CDR3aa: ASRRESGPSTDTQY

v_gene: TRBV27
abundance: once
CDR3aa: ASSFHTGLNNSPLH

v_gene: TRBV30
abundance: .
CDR3aa: AWRPGTRILYNEQF

v_gene: TRBV5-1
abundance: .
CDR3aa: ASSLEPAVDEQF

v_gene: TRBV10-3
abundance: .
CDR3aa: ASGGGARTGELF

v_gene: TRBV5-1
abundance: once
CDR3aa: ASSPAGGADTEAF

v_gene: TRBV7-3
abundance: .
CDR3aa: ASSLRTSGSADTQY

v_gene: TRBV24-1
abundance: .
CDR3aa: ATSDLYRDSDTQY

v_gene: TRBV3-1/TRBV3-2
abundance: .
CDR3aa: ASSPGTVDNYGYT

v_gene: TRBV5-1
abundance: .
CDR3aa: ASSLAQYNEQF

v_gene: TRBV5-1
abundance: once
CDR3aa: ASSLQGADYGYT

v_gene: TRBV6-6
abundance: .
CDR3aa: ASRTGRPPNTGELF

v_gene: TRBV28
abundance: few
CDR3aa: ASSPAHRGSLGYT

v_gene: TRBV9
abundance: once
CDR3aa: ASSPDIAGDFMSADTQY

v_gene: TRBV28
abundance: .
CDR3aa: ASTGQLDTQY

v_gene: TRBV2
abundance: .
CDR3aa: ASSGQGGNTEAF

v_gene: TRBV18
abundance: .
CDR3aa: ASSDRVGGFTEAF

v_gene: TRBV21-1
abundance: .
CDR3aa: ASSNLGTGGSGANVLT